The T cell receptor beta chain under discussion was sequenced for a study of liver allograft versus peripheral blood T cells (dated by TCRdb to between 2020 and 2021). Turning to the overall study: In liver transplant recipients, the study looked at T cell receptor repertoires in the peripheral blood and set them against the repertoires found within the transplanted livers.

This clonotype was counted ten times or more. Its antigen specificity is not known. One base away there is no much larger clone; base qualities are not given. Sequencing took place on an Illumina MiSeq. The public sequencing data were trimmed at Q25 with fastp and processed into clonotypes with MiXCR by TCRdb, which kept only in-frame beta chains. Every entry covers one CDR3 protein and lists the most common genes and DNA from its rows. The sample yields 9,000 to 10,000 distinct CDR3 sequences; about 18% were counted once. Around 1.2% of the sample is taken by the ten largest. Between the V and J ends, shortened by 4 bases and 1 base respectively, the junction contains 20 bases. CDR1 SGHNT and CDR2 YYREEE are derived from the germline V gene (reference sequence). The CDR3 measures 17 amino acids from cysteine to phenylalanine. Only CDR3 DNA remains: 51 bases, in frame from the first base. Broad study findings and their caveats: The T cell receptor repertoires within liver allografts were reported to be different from the T cell receptor repertoires detected in peripheral blood.

The sequence was obtained from a human patient who had a liver transplant. Some T cells may derive from the graft donor when a transplant has been performed. This sequence uses TRBV5-4 and TRBJ1-1, and perhaps TRBD1 as D gene, on 6 matching bases. The CDR3 reads CASSPEGGARGNTEAFF. The sequence in DNA is TGTGCCAGCAGCCCAGAAGGGGGGGCGCGCGGGAACACTGAAGCTTTCTTT.